Given below is one T cell receptor (beta chain) in context. What this receptor recognizes is not known. Base qualities are not at hand, and no much larger clone is one base apart. The record originates from a study of blood T cell repertoires in COVID-19 (dated by TCRdb to the early 2020s). Background on the whole study: The collaborator samples originated in the United States, Italy and Spain and spanned the acute and convalescent phases of COVID-19. Subjects who had been exposed to COVID-19, were actively infected with it, or had recovered from it provided the deeply sampled blood TCRbeta repertoires that made up the dataset. Where available, HLA class I and class II types were obtained from metadata supplied by the sample provider rather than from assay-based typing. The material from the prospective study consisted of cDNA or gDNA derived from T cells, B-cell-depleted T cells, or PBMCs. Samples were obtained from the ongoing ImmuneRACE study (first 160 participants) and from 1,254 subjects provided by 6 global collaborators. A freely available public database, intended as a resource for researchers studying the immune response to SARS-CoV-2, is where the repertoires were released. Nearly every sample came with metadata listing a de-identified subject ID, COVID-19 status, age in years and sex.

The study at large found these results: The quantity of clinical and demographic metadata differed by source and by participant and was supplied without curation.

The immunoSEQ Assay, a bias-controlled multiplex PCR, was used to amplify TCRbeta CDR3 regions from genomic DNA. Under the source paper's analysis protocol: The number of nucleated cells in each sample was estimated by amplification of reference gene primers within the assay. Sequence reads were collapsed and filtered to measure the absolute abundance of every unique TCRbeta CDR3 rearrangement. For each sample, productive Simpson clonality was calculated as the square root of Simpson's diversity index across productive rearrangements. TCRdb took this table from immuneACCESS and kept in-frame rearrangements with V and J called. Such tables lack part of the clones; where checked against another copy, unresolved V genes explain under half of the gap, and the rest is unexplained. V, J and clone size derive from that table, while D and trimming were established from the DNA sequence. Counted in this sample were around 360,000 clones; 87% of them appeared once. The ten top clones hold more than 9% of the sample.

At one collaborating source in Seattle, patients were enrolled during active infection and were followed longitudinally through the course of disease. The collaborating institutions used their own protocols to collect whole blood in K2EDTA tubes. For TCRbeta analysis, collaborators shipped samples as frozen whole blood, isolated PBMCs, or DNA extracted from either of those sample types. The CDR3 contains 14 residues, cysteine and phenylalanine counted. The DNA shown is the 42-base CDR3, in frame from base 1. According to the germline V gene, CDR1 reads LGHNA and CDR2 reads YSLEER. V drops 4 bases and J drops 5 bases, leaving 9 bases in between.

This receptor was identified in a woman aged 25 to 39 with COVID-19, enrolled during active disease. The sample comprised peripheral blood. The chain is assembled from TRBV4-3 and TRBJ1-6; the D gene identity is not certain. The DNA is TGCGCCAGCAGCCGGAGACTCGATAATTCACCCCTCCACTTT. Its translation is CASSRRLDNSPLHF.